The T cell receptor (beta chain) described here comes from a study of CD8 T cells in ankylosing spondylitis. Study-wide points: There was reportedly significant enrichment of clones that were disease-linked in matched ankylosing spondylitis synovial fluid. Disease-linked clones bore a CD8+ phenotype, appearing relatively rarely in peripheral blood. Seemingly characteristic of ankylosing spondylitis blood was a TCR beta motif consisting of 7 or 8 highly homologous variants. Previous work reported some of these motif variants in the synovial fluid and blood of reactive arthritis.

TCRdb independently ran MiXCR on the 5' RACE reads; one entry per CDR3 protein. Of some 700,000 distinct CDR3 sequences in the sample, around 19% are singletons; the top ten hold approximately 18%. Germline CDR1 reads SGDLS; CDR2 reads YYNGEE. V gave up 3 bases and J gave up 1 base; unmatched junction bases: 6. The CDR3 length is 15 residues. To note about this clonotype: Its antigen is currently unknown.

This receptor was identified in a male donor with ankylosing spondylitis. This rearrangement joins TRBV9 to TRBJ2-5, with 7 bases lining up with TRBD2. Sequenced material: blood, either unsorted or a sorted T cell fraction (not recorded which). CDR3: CASSANLAVQETQYF. The CDR3 nucleotides are TGTGCCAGCAGCGCTAATCTAGCGGTCCAAGAGACCCAGTACTTC.